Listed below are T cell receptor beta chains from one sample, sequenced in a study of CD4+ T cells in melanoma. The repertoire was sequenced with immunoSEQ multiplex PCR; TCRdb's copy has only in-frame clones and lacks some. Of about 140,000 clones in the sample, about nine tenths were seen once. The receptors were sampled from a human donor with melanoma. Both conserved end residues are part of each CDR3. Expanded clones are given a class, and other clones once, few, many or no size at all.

CDR3aa: CASSFLTGAEAFF; abundance: -; j_gene: TRBJ1-1; v_gene: TRBV11-3
CDR3aa: CASSLAVQGLHNYGYTF; abundance: -; j_gene: TRBJ1-2; v_gene: TRBV5-6
CDR3aa: CASSRDTNTGELFF; abundance: -; j_gene: TRBJ2-2; v_gene: TRBV6-4
CDR3aa: CASTGGGGNQETQYF; abundance: -; j_gene: TRBJ2-5; v_gene: TRBV5-1
CDR3aa: CASSHREVLYEQYF; abundance: -; j_gene: TRBJ2-7; v_gene: TRBV6-1
CDR3aa: CASSLRGADTEAFF; abundance: -; j_gene: TRBJ1-1; v_gene: TRBV5-8
CDR3aa: CASTGLRTEAFF; abundance: -; j_gene: TRBJ1-1; v_gene: TRBV5-6
CDR3aa: CSVIIPQGSNTEAFF; abundance: once; j_gene: TRBJ1-1; v_gene: TRBV29-1
CDR3aa: CAWSGGTVNTEAFF; abundance: -; j_gene: TRBJ1-1; v_gene: TRBV30
CDR3aa: CAWSKSRATNEKLFF; abundance: -; j_gene: TRBJ1-4; v_gene: TRBV30
CDR3aa: CASSLKGGGGYTF; abundance: once; j_gene: TRBJ1-2; v_gene: TRBV7-3
CDR3aa: CASSLGRKNTEAFF; abundance: -; j_gene: TRBJ1-1; v_gene: TRBV7-8
CDR3aa: CASSFTGTGNNEQFF; abundance: few; j_gene: TRBJ2-1; v_gene: TRBV7-8
CDR3aa: CSANRTQFF; abundance: -; j_gene: TRBJ2-1; v_gene: TRBV20-1